This T cell receptor (beta chain) was sequenced during a study of cytomegalovirus exposure and HLA in healthy donors. Study outcomes and limitations: Three of the chains that were CMV-associated were confirmed in vitro to be specific for CMV antigens. In the 120 validation repertoires, approximately 94% of cluster scores exceeded 0, per a later analysis.

Some clones are missing from TCRdb's copy, which holds only in-frame ones; the method was immunoSEQ multiplex PCR. The table shows some 100,000 clones, with about 91% occurring only once. The V end lost 10 bases, the J end lost 0 bases, and 12 bases lay between the germline ends. Per germline, CDR1 MDHEN and CDR2 SYDVKM. The CDR3 runs 13 residues. Concerning this clone: Its target is unknown.

This chain joins TRBV28 and TRBJ1-2, with D possibly being TRBD1 (5 bases). The sequenced sample consisted of PBMCs. The TCR was taken from a man between 18 and 29 years old in good health and CMV-seronegative. CDR3: CATGLTANYGYTF. CDR3 nucleotides: TGTGCCACGGGACTGACAGCTAACTATGGCTACACCTTC.